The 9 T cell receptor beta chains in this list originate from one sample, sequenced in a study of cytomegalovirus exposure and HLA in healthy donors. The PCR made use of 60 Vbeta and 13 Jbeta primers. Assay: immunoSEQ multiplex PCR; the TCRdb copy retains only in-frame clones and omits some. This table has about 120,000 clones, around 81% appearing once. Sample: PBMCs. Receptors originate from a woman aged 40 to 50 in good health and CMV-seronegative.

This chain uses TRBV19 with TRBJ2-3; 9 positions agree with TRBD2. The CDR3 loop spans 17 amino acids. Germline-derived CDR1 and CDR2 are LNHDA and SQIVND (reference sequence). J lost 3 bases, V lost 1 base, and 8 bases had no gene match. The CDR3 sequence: CASSIGRGLAWTDTQYF. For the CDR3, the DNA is TGTGCCAGTAGTATAGGTCGGGGACTAGCATGGACAGATACGCAGTATTTT.

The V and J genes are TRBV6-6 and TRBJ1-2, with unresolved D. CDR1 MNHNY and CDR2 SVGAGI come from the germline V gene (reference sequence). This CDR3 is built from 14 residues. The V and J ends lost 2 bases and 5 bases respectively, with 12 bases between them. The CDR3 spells CASSYDREWYGYTF. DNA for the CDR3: TGTGCCAGCAGTTACGATAGGGAGTGGTATGGCTACACCTTC.

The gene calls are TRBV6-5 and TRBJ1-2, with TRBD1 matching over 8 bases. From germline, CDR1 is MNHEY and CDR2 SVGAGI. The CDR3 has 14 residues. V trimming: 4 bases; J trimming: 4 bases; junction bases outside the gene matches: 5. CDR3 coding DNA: TGTGCCAGCAGTTCAGGGGGCGTCAGCTATGGCTACACCTTC. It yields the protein CASSSGGVSYGYTF.

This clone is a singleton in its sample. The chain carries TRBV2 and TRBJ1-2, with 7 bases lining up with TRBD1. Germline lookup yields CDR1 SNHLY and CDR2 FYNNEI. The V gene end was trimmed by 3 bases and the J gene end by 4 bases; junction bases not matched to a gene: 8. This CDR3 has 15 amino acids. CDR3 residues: CASSDGDDRVYGYTF. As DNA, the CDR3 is TGTGCCAGCAGTGATGGGGATGACAGGGTCTATGGCTACACCTTC.

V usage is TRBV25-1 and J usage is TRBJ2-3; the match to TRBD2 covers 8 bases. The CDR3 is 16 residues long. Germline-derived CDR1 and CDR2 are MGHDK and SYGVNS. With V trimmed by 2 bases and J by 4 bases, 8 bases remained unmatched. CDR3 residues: CASSELRAGVSDTQYF. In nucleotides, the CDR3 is TGTGCCAGCAGTGAACTAAGAGCGGGGGTCTCAGATACGCAGTATTTT.

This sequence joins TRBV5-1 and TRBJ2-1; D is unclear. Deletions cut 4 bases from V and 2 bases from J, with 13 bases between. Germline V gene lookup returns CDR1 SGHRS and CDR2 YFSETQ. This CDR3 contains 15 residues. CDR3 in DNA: TGCGCCAGCAGCGGAACTATAGCACCCTACAATGAGCAGTTCTTC. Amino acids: CASSGTIAPYNEQFF. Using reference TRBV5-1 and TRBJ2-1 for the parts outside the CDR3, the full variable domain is KAGVTQTPRYLIKTRGQQVTLSCSPISGHRSVSWYQQTPGQGLQFLFEYFSETQRNKGNFPGRFSGRQFSNSRSEMNVSTLELGDSALYLCASSGTIAPYNEQFFGPGTRLTVL.

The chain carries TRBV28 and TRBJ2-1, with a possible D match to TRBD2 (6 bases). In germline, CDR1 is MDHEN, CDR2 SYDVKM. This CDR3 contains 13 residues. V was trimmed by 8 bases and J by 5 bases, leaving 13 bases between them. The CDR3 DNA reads TGTGCCAGCCATGGGACTGAAAACAATGAGCAGTTCTTC. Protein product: CASHGTENNEQFF.

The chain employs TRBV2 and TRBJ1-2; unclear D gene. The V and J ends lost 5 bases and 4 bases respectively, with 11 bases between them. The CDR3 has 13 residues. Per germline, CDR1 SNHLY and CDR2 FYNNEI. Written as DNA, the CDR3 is TGTGCCAGCAGTCCCAGGCTGAGCTATGGCTACACCTTC. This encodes CASSPRLSYGYTF.

The chain's CDR3 is CASRPQGIGTFF. The CDR3 DNA reads as TGTGCCAGTCGCCCGCAGGGGATTGGAACTTTCTTT. V is TRBV2 and J is TRBJ1-1, with D perhaps TRBD1 (6 bases). The V and J ends lost 9 bases and 12 bases respectively, with 20 bases between them. Germline V gives CDR1 SNHLY, CDR2 FYNNEI. The CDR3 is 12 amino acids.